This entry lists 13 T cell receptor beta chains sequenced from one sample in a study of naive and memory T cell subsets. The antigens of these receptors remain unknown. Points from the study as a whole: A few larger clonotypes appeared in naive repertoires, especially CD8, possibly memory cells re-expressing CD45RA.

The beta constant-region primer was an equimolar mix of two oligonucleotides covering TRBC1 and TRBC2. The ligated cDNA underwent four PCR rounds using SP2 and nested alpha and beta constant-region primers. TCRdb passed the UMI-ligation and nested PCR reads through MiXCR, listing each CDR3 protein once. The sample carries more than 120,000 distinct CDR3 sequences, approximately 18% recorded once. What was sequenced was naive CD8+ T cells from blood. These receptors were obtained from a human donor in good health.

V usage is TRBV3-1 and J usage is TRBJ2-1, with TRBD2 identical over 10 bases. V shed 4 bases and J 3 bases; nucleotides not matched to a gene: 3. CDR3 size: 15 residues. Germline V gene data show CDR1 as LGHDT and CDR2 as YNNKEL (reference sequence). CDR3 amino acids: CASSPGTSDYNEQFF. The CDR3 coding sequence is TGTGCCAGCAGCCCCGGGACTAGCGACTACAATGAGCAGTTCTTC.

The chain is built from TRBV3-1 and TRBJ2-3; maybe TRBD1 (6 bases). Germline CDR1 and CDR2: LGHDT and YNNKEL (reference sequence). CDR3 length equals 16 residues. With 1 base removed from V and 3 bases from J, the gap between germline ends came to 14 bases. CDR3: CASSQVQQGTTDTQYF. In nucleotides, the CDR3 is TGTGCCAGCAGCCAAGTACAACAGGGAACGACAGATACGCAGTATTTT.

DNA for the CDR3: TGTGCCAGCAGTTTAATTGTCGGGGGGTATCGCACTGAAGCTTTCTTT. Its protein is CASSLIVGGYRTEAFF. This chain joins TRBV27 and TRBJ1-1; weak D call: TRBD1 (5 bases). V was trimmed by 2 bases and J by 4 bases, leaving 17 bases between them. The germline V gene encodes CDR1 MNHEY and CDR2 SMNVEV (reference sequence). The CDR3 sequence is 16 residues long.

A few counts support this clonotype. This sequence joins TRBV29-1 and TRBJ2-7; D is possibly TRBD1 (6 bases). Germline-derived CDR1 and CDR2 are SQVTM and ANQGSEA. The CDR3 covers 11 residues. V lost 7 bases to trimming and J lost 2 bases, with 9 bases between them. In DNA form, the CDR3 reads TGCAGCGGACGGACAGCCTACGAGCAGTACTTC. It encodes CSGRTAYEQYF.

This clonotype has a handful of counts. The chain combines TRBV14 with TRBJ1-2; D may be TRBD1 (5 bases). Germline-derived CDR1 and CDR2 are SGHDN and FVKESK. The ends were cut back, 6 bases at V and 6 bases at J, with 17 bases in the middle. CDR3 length: 14 residues. The CDR3 DNA reads as TGTGCCAGCAGTGCTCAGGGCGCCGTAAATGGCTACACCTTC. It is translated as CASSAQGAVNGYTF.

This clonotype turned up a few times. The chain joins TRBV5-6 to TRBJ2-1; D uncertain. This CDR3 comprises 17 residues. CDR1 is SGHDT and CDR2 is YYEEEE in the germline V gene. V lost 4 bases and J lost 0, with 17 bases in between. The CDR3 DNA follows: TGTGCCAGCAGCGGCTGGATTTTAGGTAGCTCCTACAATGAGCAGTTCTTC. Its translation: CASSGWILGSSYNEQFF.

Only one count was recorded for this clonotype. The chain is built from TRBV28 and TRBJ2-7; the match to TRBD1 covers 10 bases. The J segment lost 3 bases and the V segment lost 5 bases, leaving 4 bases of the junction unmatched. This CDR3 is built from 14 residues. In germline, CDR1 is MDHEN, CDR2 SYDVKM. CDR3 in amino acids: CASSKDRGNYEQYF. CDR3 bases: TGTGCCAGCAGTAAGGACAGGGGGAACTACGAGCAGTACTTC.

The CDR3 DNA sequence: TGTGCCACCAGCAGAGATTGGGGGGGGCCGAACACTGAAGCTTTCTTT. This codes for CATSRDWGGPNTEAFF. The V gene is TRBV15, the J gene TRBJ1-1, with D possibly TRBD1 on 6 matching bases. The V end was cut by 0 bases, the J end by 1 base, with 12 bases between. Germline V gene sequence: CDR1 LNHNV, CDR2 YYDKDF (reference sequence). CDR3 length: 16 residues.

The rearrangement links TRBV29-1 to TRBJ2-2, with TRBD1 matching 8 bases. This CDR3 is built from 16 residues. The V segment lost 1 base and the J segment 7 bases; nucleotides outside the gene matches: 11. Germline assignment: CDR1 SQVTM and CDR2 ANQGSEA. CDR3 nucleotides: TGCAGCGTTGAAGCCCGGGACAGGTCGTACATCGGGGAGCTGTTTTTT. It yields the protein CSVEARDRSYIGELFF.

This clonotype was counted between two and nine times. The chain has TRBV27 and TRBJ2-7; D is perhaps TRBD1 (6 bases). Looked up from germline, CDR1 is MNHEY and CDR2 is SMNVEV (reference sequence). There are 15 residues in the CDR3. Between the trimmed V and J ends, which lost 5 bases and 0 bases, there was a span of 14 bases. CDR3 amino acids: CASSTLGASSYEQYF. As DNA, the CDR3 is TGTGCCAGCAGTACCTTGGGGGCGAGCTCCTACGAGCAGTACTTC.

This clonotype turned up a few times. The chain links TRBV6-1 to TRBJ2-3; a possible D gene is TRBD2 (5 bases). CDR1 MNHNS and CDR2 SASEGT come from the germline V gene. The ends were cut back, 1 base at V and 5 bases at J, with 16 bases in the middle. The length of the CDR3 is 16 residues. CDR3: CASSEERVLGVDTQYF. The CDR3 DNA sequence: TGTGCCAGCAGTGAAGAACGTGTTCTGGGAGTAGATACGCAGTATTTT.

This clonotype has just a few counts. The gene calls are TRBV28 and TRBJ1-5; no definite D call. The CDR3 runs to 17 residues. In germline, CDR1 is MDHEN, CDR2 SYDVKM. The V end was cut by 2 bases, the J end by 1 base, with 15 bases between. The CDR3 loop is CASSLGSGWRSNQPQHF. CDR3 nucleotide sequence: TGTGCCAGCAGTTTAGGTTCGGGTTGGAGAAGCAATCAGCCCCAGCATTTT.

This clonotype was seen at least ten times. V usage is TRBV7-9 and J usage is TRBJ2-7; a weak D match, TRBD2 (5 bases). V lost 6 bases and J lost 7, with 13 bases in between. The CDR3 is 12 residues long. Germline loops: CDR1 SEHNR, CDR2 FQNEAQ (reference sequence). The CDR3 DNA sequence: TGTGCCAGCAGTCCCCGAGGGTATGAGCAGTACTTC. Protein sequence: CASSPRGYEQYF.